This TCR beta chain appears in the sequencing data of a study of regulatory T cells in long-lasting Graves disease. There are 14 residues in the CDR3. Per germline, CDR1 SGHDN and CDR2 FVKESK. The V gene lost 3 bases and the J gene lost 4 bases, with 10 bases spanning the gap. Time point here: newly diagnosed GD, antithyroid drugs for less than 3 months. Extracted RNA from PBMCs served as the source of the TCR library. There are a few counts of this clonotype. Library construction for TCR beta used iRepertoire HTBI primers and Arm-PCR of CDR3 regions. TCRdb analysed the multiplex PCR reads with MiXCR anew, one entry per CDR3 protein. The sample carries about 500,000 distinct CDR3 sequences, roughly 15% recorded once. In addition, the sample was reused for a study of T cells in Graves' hyperthyroidism and ophthalmopathy. That source notes: Stable disease denoted Graves' hyperthyroidism without ophthalmopathy progression within 18 months. Through a model of 13 V-J features, ophthalmopathy was separated from stable hyperthyroidism.

The chain is built from TRBV14 and TRBJ1-5; maybe TRBD1 (6 bases). The input for sequencing was peripheral blood mononuclear cells (PBMCs), taken at new diagnosis, from a patient treated with antithyroid drugs. The sequence was obtained from a middle-aged man with Graves disease. The chain's CDR3 is CASSQGGLNQPQHF. The CDR3 bases are TGTGCCAGCAGCCAGGGGGGGCTAAATCAGCCCCAGCATTTT.